Following are 8 T cell receptor beta chains from one sample sequenced in a study of CD8+ T cells in alopecia areata. Treatment indicated: oral pan-JAK inhibitor, 5-10 mg twice daily. The sequencing template was cDNA reverse transcribed from extracted RNA. TCRdb keeps only in-frame clones here, not all; method: immunoSEQ multiplex PCR. The sample lists roughly 200,000 clones, 40% to 45% occurring once. The source material was CD4+ T cells sorted from blood, sampled around week 36, from a patient treated with tofacitinib. Receptors originate from a human donor with alopecia areata.

The genes are TRBV11-2 and TRBJ2-1; 9 positions match TRBD2. Germline V lookup: CDR1 SGHAT, CDR2 FQNNGV. The CDR3 has 15 residues. Unmatched junction bases numbered 7, after V lost 5 bases and J lost 5 bases. The DNA of the CDR3 is TGTGCCAGCAGCCCGACTAGCGGAAATAACAATGAGCAGTTCTTC. It is translated as CASSPTSGNNNEQFF.

The chain uses TRBV29-1 and TRBJ2-3; D is tentatively TRBD1 or TRBD2 (5 bases each). Germline V CDR1 and CDR2: SQVTM, ANQGSEA. Trimming cost V 7 bases and J 3 bases, with 8 bases left between them. The CDR3 length is 11 residues. CDR3 in DNA: TGCAGCGGGGGACCGACAGATACGCAGTATTTT. Translation gives CSGGPTDTQYF.

In this sample, this clone turned up once. This chain links TRBV9 with TRBJ1-1; 7 positions agree with TRBD1. The CDR3 covers 11 residues. The V and J ends lost 4 bases and 8 bases, in that order; junction bases with no gene match: 2. Germline CDR1 and CDR2: SGDLS and YYNGEE. The CDR3 spells CASSRDSEAFF. CDR3 in DNA: TGTGCCAGCAGCCGGGACAGCGAAGCTTTCTTT.

This clone was recorded a few times. The chain couples TRBV14 to TRBJ2-6; D assignment may be TRBD1 or TRBD2 (6 bases each). Looked up from germline, CDR1 is SGHDN and CDR2 is FVKESK. V was shortened by 3 bases and J by 0 bases, with 15 bases between the two germline ends. The CDR3 totals 18 residues. The CDR3 loop reads CASSHRGLTNSGANVLTF. CDR3 in DNA: TGTGCCAGCAGCCACAGGGGACTTACGAACTCTGGGGCCAACGTCCTGACTTTC.

The rearrangement uses TRBV15 and TRBJ2-7; D may correspond to TRBD1 or TRBD2 (6 bases each). CDR1 and CDR2 (germline): LNHNV, YYDKDF (reference sequence). Between the trimmed V and J ends, which lost 0 bases and 4 bases, there was a span of 10 bases. CDR3 length equals 14 residues. The CDR3 DNA sequence: TGTGCCACCAGCAGAGATCTAGGGGGGTACGAGCAGTACTTC. Residues: CATSRDLGGYEQYF.

This clone was recorded a few times. J is TRBJ2-1 and V is TRBV27; 10 bases line up with TRBD2. Germline V gene data show CDR1 as MNHEY and CDR2 as SMNVEV (reference sequence). The trim removed 7 bases at V and 5 bases at J, leaving 8 bases unmatched. The CDR3 has 15 residues. CDR3 DNA: TGTGCCAGCAAGGGGACTAGCGTATCGGACAATGAGCAGTTCTTC. Its translation: CASKGTSVSDNEQFF.

The CDR3 sequence: CASAVQGGTEAFF. The CDR3 nucleotides read TGTGCCAGCGCTGTACAGGGAGGGACTGAAGCTTTCTTT. This chain connects TRBV6-1 to TRBJ1-1, with a weak D call TRBD1 (6 bases). From germline, CDR1 is MNHNS and CDR2 SASEGT. V lost 8 bases, J lost 5 bases, and 15 bases lay in between. This CDR3 contains 13 residues.

The chain recombines TRBV4-1 with TRBJ1-2, with 9 bases matching TRBD1. CDR1 is MGHRA and CDR2 is YSYEKL in the germline V gene. Trimming cost V 0 bases and J 7 bases; bases outside gene matches: 9. The CDR3 contains 16 residues. The CDR3 loop is CASSQEETGGLGGYTF. The CDR3 bases are TGCGCCAGCAGCCAAGAGGAGACAGGGGGTTTAGGTGGCTACACCTTC.